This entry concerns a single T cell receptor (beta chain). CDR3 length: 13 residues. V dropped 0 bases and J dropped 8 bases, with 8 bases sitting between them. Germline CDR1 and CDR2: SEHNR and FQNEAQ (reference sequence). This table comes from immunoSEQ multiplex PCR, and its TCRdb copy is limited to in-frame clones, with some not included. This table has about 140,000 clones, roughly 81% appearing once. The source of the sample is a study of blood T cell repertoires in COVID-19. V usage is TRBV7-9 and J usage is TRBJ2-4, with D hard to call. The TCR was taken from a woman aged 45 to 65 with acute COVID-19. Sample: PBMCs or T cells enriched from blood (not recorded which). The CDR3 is CASSLAIVDIQYF. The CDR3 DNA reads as TGTGCCAGCAGCTTAGCCATAGTAGACATTCAGTACTTC.